The rows below give T cell receptor beta chains drawn from one sample of a study of T cell responses to AZD1222 COVID-19 vaccine. The repertoire was sequenced with immunoSEQ multiplex PCR; TCRdb's copy has only in-frame clones and lacks some. The table includes about 83,000 clones, 86% detected once. The sample here was peripheral blood, taken on day 0 of AZD1222 vaccination. The receptors derive from an adult in good health. The CDR3 runs from the conserved cysteine through the conserved F or W. Each record gives: D gene, clone size, J gene, V gene, CDR3 protein, CDR3 DNA. The D gene is left open where the match is weak. Clone size appears in some rows only: once, few, many, or a class for an expanded clone.

D: .
size: few
J: TRBJ2-2
V: TRBV4-1
CDR3: CASSQETTGRAGELFF
DNA: TGCGCCAGCAGCCAAGAAACGACAGGGAGGGCCGGGGAGCTGTTTTTT

D: .
size: .
J: TRBJ1-1
V: TRBV5-1
CDR3: CASSLMGGSNTEAFF
DNA: TGCGCCAGCAGCTTGATGGGCGGGTCGAACACTGAAGCTTTCTTT

D: .
size: .
J: TRBJ1-1
V: TRBV3-1/TRBV3-2
CDR3: CASSPRVNRRAFF
DNA: TGTGCCAGCAGCCCGAGGGTTAACAGGAGAGCTTTCTTT

D: .
size: .
J: TRBJ1-2
V: TRBV6-7
CDR3: CASINNGGCNYGYTF
DNA: TGTGCCAGCATCAATAACGGGGGCTGCAACTATGGCTACACCTTC

D: TRBD1
size: .
J: TRBJ1-2
V: TRBV5-1
CDR3: CASSGTERYGYTF
DNA: TGCGCCAGCAGCGGGACAGAGAGGTATGGCTACACCTTC

D: TRBD1
size: once
J: TRBJ2-7
V: TRBV19
CDR3: CASSRDSEAYEQYF
DNA: TGTGCCAGTAGTAGGGACAGTGAGGCCTACGAGCAGTACTTC

D: .
size: once
J: TRBJ2-5
V: TRBV2
CDR3: CASSAGQHSETQYF
DNA: TGTGCCAGCAGTGCCGGGCAGCATAGCGAGACCCAGTACTTC

D: .
size: few
J: TRBJ1-1
V: TRBV9
CDR3: CASSVAYSTEAFF
DNA: TGTGCCAGCAGCGTCGCTTACAGCACTGAAGCTTTCTTT

D: TRBD1
size: few
J: TRBJ2-7
V: TRBV7-9
CDR3: CASSALETGVGEQYF
DNA: TGTGCCAGCAGCGCGTTGGAGACAGGGGTGGGGGAGCAGTACTTC

D: TRBD2
size: .
J: TRBJ2-4
V: TRBV28
CDR3: CASRTSGSSNIQYF
DNA: TGTGCCAGCAGAACTAGCGGGAGTTCTAACATTCAGTACTTC

D: .
size: .
J: TRBJ1-1
V: TRBV5-1
CDR3: CASRRDLANTEAFF
DNA: TGCGCCAGCAGAAGAGACCTCGCTAACACTGAAGCTTTCTTT

D: TRBD2
size: .
J: TRBJ2-3
V: TRBV11-2
CDR3: CASSSARRGGTDTQYF
DNA: TGTGCCAGCAGTTCTGCTCGGCGGGGGGGCACAGATACGCAGTATTTT

D: TRBD2
size: .
J: TRBJ2-3
V: TRBV6-5
CDR3: CASSYSSAGGTDTQYF
DNA: TGTGCCAGCAGTTACTCGTCAGCGGGAGGCACAGATACGCAGTATTTT

D: .
size: .
J: TRBJ1-3
V: TRBV7-8
CDR3: CASSLGSGNTIYF
DNA: TGTGCCAGCAGCTTAGGATCTGGAAACACCATATATTTT

D: TRBD1
size: .
J: TRBJ1-2
V: TRBV5-6
CDR3: CASSNRGSGYTF
DNA: TGTGCCAGCAGCAACAGGGGTAGTGGCTACACCTTC

D: .
size: once
J: TRBJ1-3
V: TRBV5-1
CDR3: CASSLQGAGNTIYF
DNA: TGCGCCAGCAGCTTGCAGGGAGCGGGAAACACCATATATTTT

D: TRBD1
size: once
J: TRBJ2-7
V: TRBV6-6
CDR3: CASRGDRDYEQYF
DNA: TGTGCCAGCAGGGGGGACAGGGACTACGAGCAGTACTTC

D: .
size: .
J: TRBJ1-1
V: TRBV7-2
CDR3: CASSPLVNTEAFF
DNA: TGTGCCAGCAGCCCCCTCGTGAACACTGAAGCTTTCTTT

D: .
size: .
J: TRBJ2-5
V: TRBV7-2
CDR3: CASSQGGFSQETQYF
DNA: TGTGCCAGCAGCCAAGGAGGGTTTTCGCAAGAGACCCAGTACTTC

D: TRBD2
size: .
J: TRBJ2-1
V: TRBV6-2/TRBV6-3
CDR3: CASSPTTSGRRFF
DNA: TGTGCCAGCAGTCCGACCACTAGCGGGAGACGCTTCTTC

D: .
size: .
J: TRBJ2-3
V: TRBV5-1
CDR3: CASSTGGMTGGSDTQYF
DNA: TGCGCCAGCAGCACGGGGGGCATGACCGGGGGATCAGATACGCAGTATTTT

D: TRBD1
size: .
J: TRBJ2-5
V: TRBV24-1
CDR3: CATSDASDRGKQETQYF
DNA: TGTGCCACCAGTGATGCCTCGGACAGGGGAAAACAAGAGACCCAGTACTTC

D: TRBD1
size: .
J: TRBJ1-4
V: TRBV18
CDR3: CASSRQGFDNEKLFF
DNA: TGTGCCAGCTCAAGACAGGGGTTTGATAATGAAAAACTGTTTTTT

D: .
size: .
J: TRBJ1-2
V: TRBV2
CDR3: CASSPAGQLNYGYTF
DNA: TGTGCCAGCAGTCCTGCTGGACAGCTGAACTATGGCTACACCTTC

D: .
size: few
J: TRBJ2-7
V: TRBV28
CDR3: CASSFPLGSYEQYF
DNA: TGTGCCAGCAGTTTCCCCCTCGGCAGCTACGAGCAGTACTTC

D: .
size: .
J: TRBJ1-2
V: TRBV7-2
CDR3: CASSLRPGLLGYTF
DNA: TGTGCCAGCAGCTTACGACCGGGGTTATTGGGCTACACCTTC

D: .
size: .
J: TRBJ1-6
V: TRBV4-3
CDR3: CASSQVNRGSPLHF
DNA: TGCGCCAGCAGCCAAGTTAATCGGGGTTCACCCCTCCACTTT